This is a list of T cell receptor beta chains from one sample in a study of beta chain features in type 1 diabetes. Assay: immunoSEQ multiplex PCR; the TCRdb copy retains only in-frame clones and omits some. The sample lists around 250,000 clones, around 24% occurring once. The material sequenced was naive CD4+ T cells from blood. The receptors come from a young woman with type 1 diabetes. Both conserved end residues are part of each CDR3. Fields, in order: V gene, J gene, CDR3 protein.

v_call: TRBV29-1
j_call: TRBJ1-2
cdr3_aa: CSASNYGYTF

v_call: TRBV2
j_call: TRBJ2-7
cdr3_aa: CASSETRGPYEQYF

v_call: TRBV4-1
j_call: TRBJ2-7
cdr3_aa: CASSQDTGMPPYEQYF

v_call: TRBV11-2
j_call: TRBJ2-1
cdr3_aa: CASSRPGLAGVNEQFF

v_call: TRBV18
j_call: TRBJ2-3
cdr3_aa: CASSPPTTTDTQYF

v_call: TRBV7-3
j_call: TRBJ2-3
cdr3_aa: CASSYNTDTQYF

v_call: TRBV4-1
j_call: TRBJ1-4
cdr3_aa: CASSPGGGALNEKLFF

v_call: TRBV6-1
j_call: TRBJ2-7
cdr3_aa: CASSEWGGYEQYF

v_call: TRBV20-1
j_call: TRBJ1-2
cdr3_aa: CSADPPEGYTF

v_call: TRBV7-9
j_call: TRBJ2-5
cdr3_aa: CASSLALAGGETQYF

v_call: TRBV6-5
j_call: TRBJ1-2
cdr3_aa: CASSLQGAGVEYTF

v_call: TRBV15
j_call: TRBJ2-5
cdr3_aa: CATSRTTSRETQYF

v_call: TRBV18
j_call: TRBJ2-1
cdr3_aa: CASSPSRDRVGNEQFF

v_call: TRBV27
j_call: TRBJ2-6
cdr3_aa: CASTLQSSGANVLTF

v_call: TRBV29-1
j_call: TRBJ1-1
cdr3_aa: CSVERNTEAFF

v_call: TRBV29-1
j_call: TRBJ1-4
cdr3_aa: CSVALTGKDEKLFF

v_call: TRBV9
j_call: TRBJ2-1
cdr3_aa: CASSVSGLYNEQFF

v_call: TRBV5-1
j_call: TRBJ2-3
cdr3_aa: CASSTHVGGYRADTQYF

v_call: TRBV25-1
j_call: TRBJ2-2
cdr3_aa: CASSGGANTGELFF

v_call: TRBV27
j_call: TRBJ1-2
cdr3_aa: CASSFGAAGALEYGYTF

v_call: TRBV11-3
j_call: TRBJ2-5
cdr3_aa: CASSSRVALETQYF

v_call: TRBV7-3
j_call: TRBJ2-2
cdr3_aa: CASSLFQGRNTGELFF

v_call: TRBV28
j_call: TRBJ2-7
cdr3_aa: CASSLNPGQGTYEQYF

v_call: TRBV29-1
j_call: TRBJ2-3
cdr3_aa: CSALLDSSTDTQYF

v_call: TRBV18
j_call: TRBJ2-1
cdr3_aa: CASSVFMAGSSYNEQFF

v_call: TRBV5-1
j_call: TRBJ1-2
cdr3_aa: CASSLVTGYSSNYGYTF